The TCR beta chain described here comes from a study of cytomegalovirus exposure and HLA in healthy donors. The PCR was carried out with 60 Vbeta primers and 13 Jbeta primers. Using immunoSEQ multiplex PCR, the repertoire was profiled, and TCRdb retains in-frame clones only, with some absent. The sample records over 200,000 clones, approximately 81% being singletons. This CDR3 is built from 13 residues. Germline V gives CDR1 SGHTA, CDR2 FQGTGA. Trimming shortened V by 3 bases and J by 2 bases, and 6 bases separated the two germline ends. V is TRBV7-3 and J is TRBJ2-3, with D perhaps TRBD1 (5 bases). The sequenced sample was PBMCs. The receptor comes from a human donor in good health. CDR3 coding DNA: TGTGCCAGCAGCTTGGGGCCCACAGATACGCAGTATTTT. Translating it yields CASSLGPTDTQYF.